One and the same sample provided the 5 T cell receptor beta chains below, sequenced in a study of early T cells in non-severe SARS-CoV-2 infection. TCRdb reprocessed the 5' RACE reads via MiXCR and lists one record per CDR3 protein. There are 50,000 to 70,000 distinct CDR3 sequences in the sample; roughly an eighth occur only once, and approximately 1.3% lies in the top ten. Sequencing was performed on whole blood. Receptor source: an adult who was a healthcare worker with PCR-confirmed SARS-CoV-2 infection or an uninfected control (not recorded which).

The gene calls are TRBV3-1 and TRBJ2-2; TRBD1 matches 12 bases. Germline CDR1 LGHDT, CDR2 YNNKEL (reference sequence). V shed 5 bases and J 8 bases; nucleotides not matched to a gene: 9. CDR3 size: 16 residues. As DNA, the CDR3 is TGTGCCAGCAGCTCCCGGGACAGGGGGCCGGTTGGGGAGCTGTTTTTT. This codes for CASSSRDRGPVGELFF.

The rearrangement links TRBV19 to TRBJ2-5; 7 bases fit TRBD2. The germline gives CDR1 LNHDA, CDR2 SQIVND (reference sequence). The CDR3 is 17 residues long. J gave up 1 base and V 8 bases, and 16 bases lay outside the gene matches. The CDR3 is CASSRGGWGGFQETQYF. Here the CDR3 DNA reads TGTGCCAGTTCGAGGGGAGGGTGGGGAGGATTCCAAGAGACCCAGTACTTC.

This clonotype was observed at least ten times. This sequence joins TRBV12-3 or TRBV12-4 and TRBJ2-2, with TRBD1 matching 8 bases. The CDR3 sequence is 16 residues long. V was pared by 3 bases and J by 5 bases, with 8 bases of the junction left unmatched. The CDR3 protein is CASSFSWQGATGELFF. In nucleotides, the CDR3 is TGTGCCAGCAGTTTCTCTTGGCAGGGGGCTACCGGGGAGCTGTTTTTT.

The chain combines TRBV5-1 with TRBJ2-7; 7 positions agree with TRBD1. The CDR3 spans 14 residues. Germline CDR1 is SGHRS and CDR2 is YFSETQ. With 6 bases clipped from V and 3 bases from J, the junction kept 9 bases outside the gene matches. CDR3 loop: CASTLRTGGYEQYF. The CDR3 bases are TGCGCCAGCACCCTTAGGACAGGCGGCTACGAGCAGTACTTC. Using reference TRBV5-1 and TRBJ2-7 for the parts outside the CDR3, the full variable domain is KAGVTQTPRYLIKTRGQQVTLSCSPISGHRSVSWYQQTPGQGLQFLFEYFSETQRNKGNFPGRFSGRQFSNSRSEMNVSTLELGDSALYLCASTLRTGGYEQYFGPGTRLTVT.

The sample holds many counts of this clonotype. The chain has TRBV5-1 and TRBJ2-2; TRBD1 matches at 8 bases. Losses at the gene ends were 0 bases for V and 7 bases for J; bases not matched to a gene: 14. The germline V gene encodes CDR1 SGHRS and CDR2 YFSETQ. The CDR3 loop spans 18 amino acids. The CDR3 loop reads CASSLAKVRGLIDGELFF. In DNA, the CDR3 is TGCGCCAGCAGCTTGGCCAAGGTCAGGGGGCTTATCGACGGGGAGCTGTTTTTT.